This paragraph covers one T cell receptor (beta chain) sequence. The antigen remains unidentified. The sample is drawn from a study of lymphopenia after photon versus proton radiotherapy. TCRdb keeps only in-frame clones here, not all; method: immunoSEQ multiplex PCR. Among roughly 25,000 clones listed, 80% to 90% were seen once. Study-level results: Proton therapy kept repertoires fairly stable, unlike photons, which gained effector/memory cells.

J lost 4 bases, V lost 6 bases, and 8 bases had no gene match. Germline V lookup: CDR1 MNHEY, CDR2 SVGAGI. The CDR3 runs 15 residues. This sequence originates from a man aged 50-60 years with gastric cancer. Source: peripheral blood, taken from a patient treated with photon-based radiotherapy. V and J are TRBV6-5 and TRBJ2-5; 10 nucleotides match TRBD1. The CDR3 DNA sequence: TGTGCCAGCAGGAACGACAGGGGGCTGGCAGAGACCCAGTACTTC. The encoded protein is CASRNDRGLAETQYF.